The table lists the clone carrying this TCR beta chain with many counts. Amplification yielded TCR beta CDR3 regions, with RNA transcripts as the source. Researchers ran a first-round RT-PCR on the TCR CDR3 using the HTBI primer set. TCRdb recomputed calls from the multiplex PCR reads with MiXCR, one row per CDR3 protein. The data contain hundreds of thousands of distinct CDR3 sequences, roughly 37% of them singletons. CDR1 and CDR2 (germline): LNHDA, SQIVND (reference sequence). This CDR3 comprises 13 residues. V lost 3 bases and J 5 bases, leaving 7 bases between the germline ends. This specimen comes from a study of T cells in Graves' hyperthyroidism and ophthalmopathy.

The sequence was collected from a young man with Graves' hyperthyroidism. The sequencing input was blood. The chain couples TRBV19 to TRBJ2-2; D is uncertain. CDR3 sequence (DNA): TGTGCCAGTAGTATCTCTGTAACCGGGGAGCTGTTTTTT. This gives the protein CASSISVTGELFF. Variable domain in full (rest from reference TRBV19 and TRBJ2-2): DGGITQSPKYLFRKEGQNVTLSCEQNLNHDAMYWYRQDPGQGLRLIYYSQIVNDFQKGDIAEGYSVSREKKESFPLTVTSAQKNPTAFYLCASSISVTGELFFGEGSRLTVL.